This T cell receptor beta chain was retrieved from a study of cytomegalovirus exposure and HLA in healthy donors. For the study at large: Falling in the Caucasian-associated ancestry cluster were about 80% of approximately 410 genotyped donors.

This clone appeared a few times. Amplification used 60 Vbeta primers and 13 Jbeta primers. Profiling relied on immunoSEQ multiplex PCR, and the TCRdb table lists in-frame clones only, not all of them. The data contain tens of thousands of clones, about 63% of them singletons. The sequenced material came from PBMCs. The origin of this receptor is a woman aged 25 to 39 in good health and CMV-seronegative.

The CDR3 nucleotides read TGTGCCACCAGCAGGAAGGGGGCCCTCTATGGCTACACCTTC. Translation: CATSRKGALYGYTF. This sequence joins TRBV15 and TRBJ1-2, with TRBD1 matching over 7 bases. CDR3 length equals 14 residues. After removal of 3 bases from V and 4 bases from J, the junction contained 5 bases not matched to a gene. The germline gives CDR1 LNHNV, CDR2 YYDKDF (reference sequence).